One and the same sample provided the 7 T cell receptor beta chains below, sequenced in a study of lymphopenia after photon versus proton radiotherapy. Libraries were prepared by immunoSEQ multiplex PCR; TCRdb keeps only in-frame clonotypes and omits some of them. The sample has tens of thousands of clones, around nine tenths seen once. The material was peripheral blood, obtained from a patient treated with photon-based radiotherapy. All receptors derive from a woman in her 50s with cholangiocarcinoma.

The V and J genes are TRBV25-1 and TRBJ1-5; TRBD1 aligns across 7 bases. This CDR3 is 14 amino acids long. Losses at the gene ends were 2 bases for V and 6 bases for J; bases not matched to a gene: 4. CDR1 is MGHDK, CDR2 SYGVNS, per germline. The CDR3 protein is CASSEPGTVQPQHF. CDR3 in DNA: TGTGCCAGCAGTGAACCCGGGACAGTTCAGCCCCAGCATTTT.

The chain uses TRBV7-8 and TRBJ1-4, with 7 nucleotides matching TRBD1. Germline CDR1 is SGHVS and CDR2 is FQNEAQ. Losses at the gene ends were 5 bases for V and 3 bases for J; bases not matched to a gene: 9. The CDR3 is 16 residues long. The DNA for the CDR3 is TGTGCCAGCAGCCGTTACAGGGGTTCAGCTAATGAAAAACTGTTTTTT. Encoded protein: CASSRYRGSANEKLFF.

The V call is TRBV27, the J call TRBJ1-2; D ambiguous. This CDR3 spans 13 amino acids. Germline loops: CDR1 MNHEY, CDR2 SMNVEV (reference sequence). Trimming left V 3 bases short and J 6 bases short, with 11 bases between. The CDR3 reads CASSFLDGNGYTF. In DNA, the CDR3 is TGTGCCAGCAGTTTCCTCGACGGGAATGGCTACACCTTC.

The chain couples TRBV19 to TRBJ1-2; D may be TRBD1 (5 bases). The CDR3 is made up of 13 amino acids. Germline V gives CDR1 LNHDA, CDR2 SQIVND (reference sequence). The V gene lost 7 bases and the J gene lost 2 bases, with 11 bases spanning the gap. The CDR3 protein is CASTPGLNYGYTF. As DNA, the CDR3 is TGTGCCAGTACTCCGGGACTAAACTATGGCTACACCTTC. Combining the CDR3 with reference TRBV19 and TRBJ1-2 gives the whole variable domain DGGITQSPKYLFRKEGQNVTLSCEQNLNHDAMYWYRQDPGQGLRLIYYSQIVNDFQKGDIAEGYSVSREKKESFPLTVTSAQKNPTAFYLCASTPGLNYGYTFGSGTRLTVV.

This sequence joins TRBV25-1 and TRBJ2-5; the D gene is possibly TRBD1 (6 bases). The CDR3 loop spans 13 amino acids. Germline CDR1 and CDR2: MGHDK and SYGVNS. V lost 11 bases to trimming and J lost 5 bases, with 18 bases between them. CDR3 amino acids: CAGPGPRGETQYF. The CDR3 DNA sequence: TGTGCCGGGCCGGGACCCAGGGGCGAGACCCAGTACTTC.

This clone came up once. CDR3 bases: TGTGCCAGCAGCTTAGGCTCTCTGGGACAGGGACGAGAGACCCAGTACTTC. This encodes CASSLGSLGQGRETQYF. V gene TRBV11-2 combines with J gene TRBJ2-5; 9 bases line up with TRBD1. This CDR3 is 17 amino acids long. In germline, CDR1 is SGHAT, CDR2 FQNNGV. The V gene end was trimmed by 1 base and the J gene end by 4 bases; junction bases not matched to a gene: 10.

The CDR3 sequence is CARSSAGEEQFF. The DNA for the CDR3 is TGTGCCAGAAGCTCGGCGGGGGAGGAGCAGTTCTTC. The chain has TRBV5-3 and TRBJ2-1; 7 bases are a match to TRBD2. TRBV5-3 belongs to the ORF category, with a function that is uncertain. The CDR3 totals 12 residues. With V trimmed by 3 bases and J by 10 bases, 4 bases remained unmatched.